The 15 T cell receptor beta chains given below trace back to one sample, sequenced in a study of beta chain features in type 1 diabetes. The study reverse transcribed the entire isolated RNA, so it sequenced expressed TCRB transcripts. The repertoire was sequenced with immunoSEQ multiplex PCR; TCRdb's copy has only in-frame clones and lacks some. The sample carries roughly 230,000 clones, about 10% recorded once. The sample comprised naive CD4+ T cells from blood. Receptors originate from a young woman in good health.

The J gene is TRBJ2-1, the V gene TRBV19, with D possibly TRBD1 on 5 matching bases. CDR3 length equals 17 residues. Trimming shortened V by 2 bases and J by 9 bases, and 23 bases separated the two germline ends. CDR1 is LNHDA and CDR2 is SQIVND in the germline V gene (reference sequence). In DNA form, the CDR3 reads TGTGCCAGTAGTATACTACCTCCTCTGGGGCGCCTACCTGAGCAGTTCTTC. Translation gives CASSILPPLGRLPEQFF.

The chain joins TRBV5-1 to TRBJ2-5; 7 bases map to TRBD1. CDR3 length: 15 amino acids. Germline V gene sequence: CDR1 SGHRS, CDR2 YFSETQ. V lost 0 bases to trimming and J lost 1 base; unmatched junction nucleotides: 3. The CDR3 bases are TGCGCCAGCAGCTTGGGACAGGGAATCCAAGAGACCCAGTACTTC. Protein product: CASSLGQGIQETQYF. Supplemented by reference TRBV5-1 and TRBJ2-5, the full variable domain reads KAGVTQTPRYLIKTRGQQVTLSCSPISGHRSVSWYQQTPGQGLQFLFEYFSETQRNKGNFPGRFSGRQFSNSRSEMNVSTLELGDSALYLCASSLGQGIQETQYFGPGTRLLVL.

The gene calls are TRBV30 and TRBJ1-4; D unresolved. The germline V gene encodes CDR1 GTSNPN and CDR2 SVGIG (reference sequence). Trimming took off 6 bases at V and 8 bases at J, with 16 bases between the two ends. The length of the CDR3 is 13 residues. The CDR3 bases are TGTGCCTGCTCCGGGGATCGAGGGGAAAAACTGTTTTTT. Its translation: CACSGDRGEKLFF.

The chain employs TRBV5-4 and TRBJ2-2; D gene unclear. Looked up from germline, CDR1 is SGHNT and CDR2 is YYREEE (reference sequence). The CDR3 runs to 15 residues. V dropped 0 bases and J dropped 0 bases, with 6 bases sitting between them. CDR3 nucleotide sequence: TGTGCCAGCAGCTTGGATAACTCGAACACCGGGGAGCTGTTTTTT. The encoded protein is CASSLDNSNTGELFF.

This clone was found a few times. This chain joins TRBV27 and TRBJ2-7, with 9 bases aligning to TRBD1. The CDR3 extends over 14 amino acids. CDR1 MNHEY and CDR2 SMNVEV come from the germline V gene (reference sequence). Losses at the gene ends were 5 bases for V and 5 bases for J; bases not matched to a gene: 7. The CDR3 protein is CASSPNRGLHEQYF. The CDR3 coding sequence is TGTGCCAGCAGTCCTAACAGGGGGCTACACGAGCAGTACTTC.

V usage is TRBV2 and J usage is TRBJ2-7; perhaps TRBD1 as D (6 bases). Germline V gene data show CDR1 as SNHLY and CDR2 as FYNNEI. The CDR3 length is 13 residues. V dropped 6 bases and J dropped 0 bases, with 9 bases sitting between them. CDR3 DNA: TGTGCCAGCAGGACGGACAGCTCCTACGAGCAGTACTTC. This gives the protein CASRTDSSYEQYF.

This clone showed up just a few times. The chain has TRBV28 and TRBJ1-1; D is undetermined. CDR1 is MDHEN and CDR2 is SYDVKM in the germline V gene. The CDR3 runs to 14 residues. V gave up 2 bases and J gave up 8 bases, with 15 bases separating them. The CDR3 region has the DNA TGTGCCAGCAGTTTAAGAGGTCTTGATGGGGAAGCTTTCTTT. Translated: CASSLRGLDGEAFF.

This clone showed up just a few times. V usage is TRBV10-3 and J usage is TRBJ1-1; a possible D gene is TRBD1 (5 bases). Trimming removed 2 bases from V and 10 bases from J, with 17 bases in between. Germline V gene sequence: CDR1 ENHRY, CDR2 SYGVKD. This CDR3 is built from 14 residues. CDR3 protein: CAISEPGVILGAFF. The DNA for the CDR3 is TGTGCCATCAGTGAGCCGGGGGTGATATTGGGAGCTTTCTTT.

This clone was seen only a few times. This rearrangement joins TRBV30 to TRBJ2-7, with D perhaps TRBD1 (5 bases). Trimming took 0 bases from V and 2 from J, leaving 8 bases between them. Germline V gene data show CDR1 as GTSNPN and CDR2 as SVGIG (reference sequence). There are 13 residues in the CDR3. In nucleotides, the CDR3 is TGTGCCTGGAGTGTACAGGACACCTACGAGCAGTACTTC. Translated: CAWSVQDTYEQYF.

This chain joins TRBV28 and TRBJ2-5; 11 bases align to TRBD1. Gene TRBJ2-7 matches the end of the DNA better, so the J call may be wrong. This CDR3 spans 17 amino acids. Germline CDR1 and CDR2: MDHEN and SYDVKM. The DNA of the CDR3 is TGTGCCAGCAGTTTATCCCCGGGACAGGGGGGAGACTACGAGCAGTACTTC. Amino acids: CASSLSPGQGGDYEQYF.

This clone appeared a few times. The V call is TRBV10-2, the J call TRBJ2-7, with D possibly matching TRBD1 (6 bases). The CDR3 has 12 amino acids. The germline V gene encodes CDR1 WSHSY and CDR2 SAAADI. V shed 6 bases and J shed 3 bases, with 9 bases lying between them. The CDR3 loop reads CASRRQVYEQYF. The CDR3 bases are TGCGCCAGCAGGAGACAGGTCTACGAGCAGTACTTC.

The chain combines TRBV4-1 with TRBJ2-7; D remains unclear. The V end was cut by 0 bases, the J end by 1 base, with 7 bases between. CDR1 MGHRA and CDR2 YSYEKL come from the germline V gene. There are 14 residues in the CDR3. As DNA, the CDR3 is TGCGCCAGCAGCCAAGACTCCGGGTCCTACGAGCAGTACTTC. Translated, it gives CASSQDSGSYEQYF.

This clone has only a few counts. V is TRBV7-9 and J is TRBJ2-7, with 7 nucleotides matching TRBD2. The junction had 9 bases not matched to a gene; V was cut back by 5 bases and J by 8 bases. Germline assignment: CDR1 SEHNR and CDR2 FQNEAQ (reference sequence). This CDR3 is 13 amino acids long. The CDR3 region is CASSPREALKQYF. The CDR3 region has the DNA TGTGCCAGCAGCCCCCGGGAGGCCCTCAAGCAGTACTTC. The whole variable domain, remainder taken from reference TRBV7-9 and TRBJ2-7, is DTGVSQNPRHKITKRGQNVTFRCDPISEHNRLYWYRQTLGQGPEFLTYFQNEAQLEKSRLLSDRFSAERPKGSFSTLEIQRTEQGDSAMYLCASSPREALKQYFGPGTRLTVT.

The V call is TRBV11-2, the J call TRBJ2-5; TRBD2 matches at 10 bases. The V and J ends lost 1 base and 2 bases, in that order; junction bases with no gene match: 4. The CDR3 is made up of 16 amino acids. Germline assignment: CDR1 SGHAT and CDR2 FQNNGV. The CDR3 bases are TGTGCCAGCAGCTTAGCTGGGACTAGCGTACAAGAGACCCAGTACTTC. Protein product: CASSLAGTSVQETQYF.

Worth noting for this clone: Other nucleotide sequences from this sample produce the same CDR3. The genes are TRBV18 and TRBJ2-5; the D is unclear. With 3 bases removed from V and 5 bases from J, the gap between germline ends came to 4 bases. Germline V gives CDR1 KGHSH, CDR2 LQKENI. The CDR3 extends over 11 amino acids. The CDR3 nucleotides read TGTGCCAGCTCACCTCGGGAGACCCAGTACTTC. It is translated as CASSPRETQYF.